This record looks at one T cell receptor beta chain sequence and its context. The data belong to a study of T cell responses to AZD1222 COVID-19 vaccine. In the study overall: Second doses that came at about 4 or about 12 weeks were put together.

The germline gives CDR1 MNHNS, CDR2 SASEGT. The germline V and J ends were trimmed by 0 bases and 9 bases, with 18 bases remaining between them. The CDR3 is 16 residues long. The protocol was immunoSEQ multiplex PCR, while the TCRdb copy is restricted to in-frame clones and leaves out a portion. The sample contains around 130,000 clones, 90% to 95% of which appear only once. The sequence was obtained from an adult in good health. This chain joins TRBV6-1 and TRBJ2-1; tentatively, D is TRBD2 (6 bases). The material sequenced was peripheral blood, taken on day 0 of AZD1222 vaccination. This CDR3 reads CASSEAVVAVYGEQFF. CDR3 nucleotides: TGTGCCAGCAGTGAAGCAGTGGTAGCGGTATATGGTGAGCAGTTCTTC.